The clone carrying this T cell receptor (beta chain) showed up just once. These data come from a study of blood T cell repertoires in COVID-19. Trimming cost V 3 bases and J 0 bases; bases outside gene matches: 6. The CDR3 runs 17 residues. The V gene's germline CDR1 is LNHDA and CDR2 SQIVND (reference sequence). Sequencing used immunoSEQ multiplex PCR; TCRdb keeps in-frame clones, though not all of them. The sample lists about 270,000 clones, about 85% seen once, with around 4.1% in the top ten. Sequencing was done on a sample of peripheral blood. This sequence joins TRBV19 and TRBJ1-3; the match to TRBD1 covers 9 bases. The sequence was collected from a woman aged 45-65 years with active or convalescent COVID-19. CDR3 coding DNA: TGTGCCAGTAGTATGGGGACAGGGCCATTCTCTGGAAACACCATATATTTT. Amino acid sequence: CASSMGTGPFSGNTIYF.